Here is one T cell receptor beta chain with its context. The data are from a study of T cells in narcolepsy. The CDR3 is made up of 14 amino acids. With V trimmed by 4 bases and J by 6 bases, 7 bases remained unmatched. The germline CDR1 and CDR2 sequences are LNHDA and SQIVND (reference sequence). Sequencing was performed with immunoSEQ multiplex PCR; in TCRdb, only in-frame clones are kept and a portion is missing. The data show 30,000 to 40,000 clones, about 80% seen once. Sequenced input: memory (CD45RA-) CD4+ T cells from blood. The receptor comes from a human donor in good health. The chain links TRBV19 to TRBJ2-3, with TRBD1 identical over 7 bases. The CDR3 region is CASSSSVRGDTQYF. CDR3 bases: TGTGCCAGTAGTAGTTCCGTCAGGGGGGATACGCAGTATTTT.